This TCR beta chain was recorded in a study of T cell responses to AZD1222 COVID-19 vaccine. Study-wide results and caveats: Among spike-specific TCRs, nearly half reportedly target unmutated variant regions.

Generated by immunoSEQ multiplex PCR, the TCRdb table keeps only in-frame clones and is missing some. The sample holds roughly 120,000 clones; around 87% are singletons and the top ten take roughly 4.5%. The V gene lost 8 bases and the J gene lost 4 bases, with 18 bases spanning the gap. This CDR3 contains 15 residues. As to this clone: Its specificity is unknown.

The sample in question was peripheral blood, obtained 28 days after the second AZD1222 dose. The source is an adult who received the AZD1222 COVID-19 vaccine. The chain recombines TRBV23-1 with TRBJ1-5; no clear D gene. TRBV23-1 is given ORF status, its function remaining uncertain. The CDR3 nucleotides are TGCGCCAGCCCGGCTAATCTCCCGACTAATCAGCCCCAGCATTTT. Protein product: CASPANLPTNQPQHF.